This T cell receptor (beta chain) is drawn from a study of shared clonotypes between healthy human individuals. Turning to the study itself: CD4 naive and memory got three plates each, CD8 naive two, CD8 memory one.

This CDR3 has 15 residues. CDR1 and CDR2 from the germline V gene are SGDLS and YYNGEE. V gave up 3 bases and J gave up 5 bases, with 15 bases separating them. A single count supports this clone. Each sample came from a Caucasian adult donor living in Nashville, Tennessee. Data came from immunoSEQ multiplex PCR; TCRdb stores just in-frame clones and leaves some out. The table lists 2 million to 2.5 million clones, around 92% of them singletons, with approximately 0.4% in the top ten. The chain is built from TRBV9 and TRBJ2-4; D gene ambiguous. This TCR derives from a young man in good health. Some clones in this sample may be carry-over from other donors' samples. The specimen sequenced was naive CD4+ T cells from PBMCs. Subset: CD45RA+ positively selected. The DNA for the CDR3 is TGTGCCAGCAGCGCTGGCGGAACTAACGAAAACATTCAGTACTTC. Translating it yields CASSAGGTNENIQYF.